This passage covers 3 T cell receptor beta chains from one sample sequenced in a study of T cell responses to AZD1222 COVID-19 vaccine. Measured with immunoSEQ multiplex PCR; TCRdb has only the in-frame clones, and not every one. The table has 120,000 to 150,000 clones, around 89% seen once. Here the sequenced sample was peripheral blood, taken on day 0 of AZD1222 vaccination. The receptor set was obtained from an adult in good health.

The chain links TRBV12-3 or TRBV12-4 to TRBJ2-5; D not certain. This CDR3 is built from 10 residues. V was cut by 1 base and J by 6 bases, with 0 bases left in between. The CDR3 region is CASSLETQYF. CDR3 bases: TGTGCCAGCAGTTTAGAGACCCAGTACTTC.

J is TRBJ2-5 and V is TRBV15; the D call may be TRBD1 or TRBD2 (6 bases each). This CDR3 comprises 17 residues. V lost 0 bases and J lost 5, with 19 bases in between. Germline CDR1 is LNHNV and CDR2 is YYDKDF (reference sequence). The CDR3 DNA is TGTGCCACCAGCAGAGAACGCCCTTTCGGGGGCCAGGAGACCCAGTACTTC. It is translated as CATSRERPFGGQETQYF.

The rearrangement joins TRBV6-2 or TRBV6-3 to TRBJ1-2; possible D gene TRBD1, 5 bases. The CDR3 runs to 14 residues. The V end lost 0 bases, the J end lost 2 bases, and 7 bases lay between the germline ends. Germline V gene data show CDR1 as MNHEY and CDR2 as SVGEGT. The CDR3 region has the DNA TGTGCCAGCAGTTACTCGCAGGGAAACTATGGCTACACCTTC. It encodes CASSYSQGNYGYTF.